This TCR beta chain was recovered during a study of T cells after yellow fever vaccination. CDR3 length: 15 amino acids. Germline lookup yields CDR1 SGHVS and CDR2 FQNEAQ. After removal of 7 bases from V and 2 bases from J, the junction contained 7 bases not matched to a gene. TCRdb redid the calling of the 5' RACE reads with MiXCR, one entry per CDR3 protein. The sample records roughly 500,000 distinct CDR3 sequences, roughly a fifth being singletons. The study's findings and limits: The secondary response was weaker but peaked faster, day 5 versus 15.

This clonotype occurred a few times. Its antigen is currently unknown. The source material was PBMCs, sampled 15 days after the yellow fever booster vaccination. This clonotype was sampled from a man younger than 45 who received the YFV17D yellow fever vaccine. This chain links TRBV7-8 with TRBJ2-3; the match to TRBD2 covers 9 bases. The CDR3 here is CASTEASGNTDTQYF. The CDR3, as DNA: TGTGCCAGCACTGAGGCTAGCGGGAACACAGATACGCAGTATTTT. Full variable domain (outside the CDR3, taken from reference TRBV7-8 and TRBJ2-3): GAGVSQSPRYKVAKRGQDVALRCDPISGHVSLFWYQQALGQGPEFLTYFQNEAQLDKSGLPSDRFFAERPEGSVSTLKIQRTQQEDSAVYLCASTEASGNTDTQYFGPGTRLTVL.